This T cell receptor (beta chain) comes out of a study of T cells after posttransplantation cyclophosphamide. This clone was seen many times. Clones were sequenced by immunoSEQ multiplex PCR, and TCRdb holds only the in-frame ones, with some missing. The sample contains about 44,000 clones, none of them singletons. The CDR3 has 15 amino acids. The V end lost 5 bases, the J end lost 1 base, and 14 bases lay between the germline ends. Germline-derived CDR1 and CDR2 are MNHNS and SASEGT. The clonotype comes from a man between 35 and 55 years old in good health, CMV-negative, and a related stem cell transplant donor. The sample comprised PBMCs. This rearrangement joins TRBV6-1 to TRBJ2-5; possibly TRBD2 for D (5 bases). The chain's CDR3 is CASSQNRLPQETQYF. The CDR3 DNA sequence: TGTGCCAGCAGTCAGAACCGACTACCCCAAGAGACCCAGTACTTC.